These 4 T cell receptor beta chains share one sample of origin, sequenced in a study of blood T cell repertoires in COVID-19 (dated by TCRdb to about 2020). Library preparation employed the immunoSEQ multiplex PCR assay. TCRdb re-hosts the immuneACCESS table, in-frame sequences only. Its copies lack some clones; in the studies checked, an unresolved V gene accounts for under half of them, and the cause for the rest is not known. This sample lists roughly 250,000 clones; roughly 84% were detected once. The ten most abundant clones make up 0.87% of the sample. Sequencing was performed on peripheral blood. These receptors came from a human donor with COVID-19, enrolled during active disease. The donor label of this sample is uncertain.

The V gene is TRBV30, the J gene TRBJ2-2; D is unresolved. The CDR3 runs to 13 residues. Germline CDR1 is GTSNPN and CDR2 is SVGIG (reference sequence). V was pared by 3 bases and J by 6 bases, with 11 bases between. The CDR3 DNA reads as TGTGCCTGGAGGGAGTTGAGGTCCGGGGAGCTGTTTTTT. This gives the protein CAWRELRSGELFF.

The CDR3 loop is CASSLTSGRFENEQFF. CDR3 in DNA: TGTGCCAGCAGTTTGACTAGCGGGAGATTCGAGAATGAGCAGTTCTTC. The rearrangement joins TRBV6-5 to TRBJ2-1; 12 positions agree with TRBD2. The J segment lost 7 bases and the V segment lost 4 bases, leaving 8 bases of the junction unmatched. In germline, CDR1 is MNHEY, CDR2 SVGAGI. The CDR3 runs to 16 residues.

The chain recombines TRBV30 with TRBJ1-4; TRBD1 is a possible D gene (6 bases). Looked up from germline, CDR1 is GTSNPN and CDR2 is SVGIG (reference sequence). With 2 bases removed from V and 10 bases from J, the gap between germline ends came to 23 bases. CDR3 size: 16 residues. CDR3 sequence (DNA): TGTGCCTGGAGTTTTGTAGGGACAATCGAGTCGGGAAAACTGTTTTTT. This codes for CAWSFVGTIESGKLFF. The whole variable domain, filled in from reference TRBV30 and TRBJ1-4, reads SQTIHQWPATLVQPVGSPLSLECTVEGTSNPNLYWYRQAAGRGLQLLFYSVGIGQISSEVPQNLSASRPQDRQFILSSKKLLLSDSGFYLCAWSFVGTIESGKLFFGSGTQLSVL.

The CDR3 sequence: CASSPRRTSGPYEQYF. CDR3 nucleotides: TGTGCCAGCAGCCCCCGTCGGACTAGCGGCCCATACGAGCAGTACTTC. The rearrangement joins TRBV11-2 to TRBJ2-7; 10 bases agree with TRBD2. Trimming took 5 bases from V and 4 from J; bases not matched to a gene: 11. Germline assignment: CDR1 SGHAT and CDR2 FQNNGV. CDR3 length: 16 residues.